The 20 T cell receptor beta chains in this list originate from one sample, sequenced in a study of Tregs in tolerant kidney transplant recipients. Data came from immunoSEQ multiplex PCR; TCRdb stores just in-frame clones and leaves some out. The sample includes approximately 260,000 clones, approximately 83% seen only once; the top ten take 0.5% to 0.65%. The specimen was CD4+ T cells from blood. The origin of the receptors is a human donor in good health.

The V and J genes are TRBV7-3 and TRBJ1-2; D is undetermined. CDR3 length equals 15 residues. The V gene's germline CDR1 is SGHTA and CDR2 FQGTGA. V was cut by 0 bases and J by 8 bases, with 16 bases left in between. The CDR3: CASSLTRADGRGYTF. In DNA, the CDR3 is TGTGCCAGCAGCTTAACGCGGGCCGACGGGCGGGGCTACACCTTC.

The rearrangement uses TRBV4-1 and TRBJ2-2; TRBD1 matches 9 bases. V dropped 6 bases and J dropped 7; count of bases not matched to a gene: 9. CDR3 size: 15 residues. CDR1 is MGHRA, CDR2 YSYEKL, per germline. DNA of the CDR3: TGCGCCAGCAGTCTCCCGGGACAGGGAAACGGGGAGCTGTTTTTT. As protein: CASSLPGQGNGELFF.

In DNA form, the CDR3 reads TGTGCCAGCAGTACAAGACTACACGTGTTAGACGAGCAGTACTTC. It yields the protein CASSTRLHVLDEQYF. J is TRBJ2-7 and V is TRBV21-1; the tabulated D call, TRBD2, remains unverified against the DNA. TRBV21-1 is assigned pseudogene status. The CDR3 extends over 15 amino acids.

This sequence joins TRBV14 and TRBJ1-2; D might be TRBD1 (5 bases). Trimming took off 0 bases at V and 5 bases at J, with 7 bases between the two ends. CDR3 length: 13 residues. Germline CDR1 is SGHDN and CDR2 is FVKESK. The CDR3 nucleotides are TGTGCCAGCAGCCAAGATCGGGGGTATGGCTACACCTTC. It encodes CASSQDRGYGYTF.

The sample holds one count of this clone. The CDR3 DNA sequence: TGTGCCAGCAGCTCCCCGCTCGAACCGGGACTAGCGGGGGCAGATACGCAGTATTTT. The encoded protein is CASSSPLEPGLAGADTQYF. The V call is TRBV11-3, the J call TRBJ2-3; 14 nucleotides line up with TRBD2. The CDR3 extends over 19 amino acids. After removal of 4 bases from V and 4 bases from J, the junction contained 13 bases not matched to a gene. Germline V gene sequence: CDR1 SGHNT, CDR2 YENEEA.

Only one count was recorded for this clone. CDR3 amino acids: CASSLVQGANTDTQYF. DNA for the CDR3: TGTGCCAGCAGCTTAGTGCAGGGGGCTAACACAGATACGCAGTATTTT. The chain carries TRBV11-2 and TRBJ2-3; TRBD1 aligns across 8 bases. The CDR3 runs 16 residues. Germline CDR1 SGHAT, CDR2 FQNNGV. The junction had 5 bases not matched to a gene; V was cut back by 1 base and J by 2 bases.

The rearrangement links TRBV7-9 to TRBJ2-1; 9 bases are shared with TRBD2. Trimming cost V 1 base and J 2 bases; bases outside gene matches: 0. The CDR3 sequence is 15 residues long. Looked up from germline, CDR1 is SEHNR and CDR2 is FQNEAQ (reference sequence). The DNA of the CDR3 is TGTGCCAGCAGCTTAGGCGGGAGGGCCTACAATGAGCAGTTCTTC. It translates to CASSLGGRAYNEQFF.

The V and J genes are TRBV14 and TRBJ1-1; D is uncertain. The CDR3 sequence is 15 residues long. Germline values: CDR1 SGHDN, CDR2 FVKESK. Trimming shortened V by 1 base and J by 3 bases, and 12 bases separated the two germline ends. This CDR3 reads CASSQVPGMDTEAFF. CDR3 sequence (DNA): TGTGCCAGCAGCCAAGTTCCGGGGATGGACACTGAAGCTTTCTTT.

The V gene is TRBV9, the J gene TRBJ1-1, with 7 bases lining up with TRBD1. V lost 4 bases to trimming and J lost 6 bases; unmatched junction nucleotides: 12. CDR3 length: 15 residues. Germline assignment: CDR1 SGDLS and CDR2 YYNGEE. The CDR3 sequence is CASSSDDRVTAEAFF. CDR3 coding DNA: TGTGCCAGCAGCTCTGACGACAGGGTTACGGCTGAAGCTTTCTTT.

This chain uses TRBV2 with TRBJ2-3; D may be TRBD1 or TRBD2 (6 bases each). Germline CDR1 reads SNHLY; CDR2 reads FYNNEI. CDR3 length: 15 residues. Trimming left V 2 bases short and J 2 bases short, with 11 bases between. The CDR3 loop is CASSERGVDTDTQYF. DNA for the CDR3: TGTGCCAGCAGTGAAAGGGGGGTCGACACAGATACGCAGTATTTT.

The chain is built from TRBV21-1 and TRBJ2-7; the table assigns TRBD2, which was not confirmed against the DNA. TRBV21-1 is a pseudogene segment. The CDR3 consists of 13 residues. The CDR3 coding sequence is TGTGCCAGAGGAGGACTAACTTCCTACGAGCAGTACTTC. Translated: CARGGLTSYEQYF.

J is TRBJ2-5 and V is TRBV7-9, with 9 bases fitting TRBD1. V was clipped by 4 bases and J by 7 bases; unmatched bases: 16. The germline V gene encodes CDR1 SEHNR and CDR2 FQNEAQ (reference sequence). The CDR3 loop spans 17 amino acids. CDR3 residues: CASSSSQTGGTAGTQYF. The CDR3, as DNA: TGTGCCAGCAGCTCTTCGCAGACAGGGGGGACGGCAGGGACCCAGTACTTC.

This chain links TRBV2 with TRBJ1-2, with a weak D call TRBD1 (6 bases). V shed 5 bases and J shed 4 bases, with 11 bases lying between them. The CDR3 runs to 13 residues. Germline-derived CDR1 and CDR2 are SNHLY and FYNNEI. The CDR3 spells CASSYTGSYGYTF. CDR3 in DNA: TGTGCCAGCAGTTATACAGGGAGCTATGGCTACACCTTC. The full variable domain, with the rest looked up from reference TRBV2 and TRBJ1-2, is EPEVTQTPSHQVTQMGQEVILRCVPISNHLYFYWYRQILGQKVEFLVSFYNNEISEKSEIFDDQFSVERPDGSNFTLKIRSTKLEDSAMYFCASSYTGSYGYTFGSGTRLTVV.

J is TRBJ1-2 and V is TRBV5-1; D gene unclear. The V gene lost 5 bases and the J gene lost 6 bases, with 17 bases spanning the gap. Germline CDR1 SGHRS, CDR2 YFSETQ. The CDR3 sequence is 14 residues long. CDR3 loop: CASRPTPERDGYTF. CDR3 sequence (DNA): TGCGCCAGCAGACCAACTCCGGAAAGGGATGGCTACACCTTC.

The chain links TRBV29-1 to TRBJ2-1, with D unresolved. There are 14 residues in the CDR3. Germline loops: CDR1 SQVTM, CDR2 ANQGSEA. The CDR3 loop reads CRIWAVISYNEQFF. The CDR3 bases are TGCAGGATCTGGGCGGTGATCTCCTACAATGAGCAGTTCTTC.

The V and J genes are TRBV7-8 and TRBJ2-3, with a tentative D call TRBD1 (6 bases). V was trimmed by 3 bases and J by 4 bases, leaving 14 bases between them. The CDR3 contains 15 residues. CDR1 is SGHVS and CDR2 is FQNEAQ in the germline V gene. The CDR3 region is CASSFLQGLADTQYF. The CDR3 DNA is TGTGCCAGCAGCTTTTTACAGGGCTTGGCAGATACGCAGTATTTT.

The chain is built from TRBV6-1 and TRBJ1-2, with D perhaps matching TRBD1 (6 bases). This CDR3 is built from 13 residues. Germline lookup yields CDR1 MNHNS and CDR2 SASEGT. Trimming took 4 bases from V and 5 from J, leaving 11 bases between them. The CDR3 coding sequence is TGTGCCAGCAGTGGACAACAGGGATATGGCTACACCTTC. This encodes CASSGQQGYGYTF.

A note on this clone: Other DNA sequences within the sample encode an identical CDR3. The rearrangement links TRBV28 to TRBJ1-2; D ambiguous. The V gene lost 2 bases and the J gene lost 4 bases, with 5 bases spanning the gap. This CDR3 spans 12 amino acids. CDR1 is MDHEN, CDR2 SYDVKM, per germline. The CDR3 spells CASSLRLYGYTF. Written as DNA, the CDR3 is TGTGCCAGCAGTTTAAGGCTCTATGGCTACACCTTC.

The chain recombines TRBV7-3 with TRBJ1-6; D is unresolved. The CDR3 totals 13 residues. The germline V gene encodes CDR1 SGHTA and CDR2 FQGTGA. V lost 1 base and J 10 bases, leaving 8 bases between the germline ends. CDR3 DNA sequence: TGTGCCAGCAGCTTAAGGCACCTATCACCCCTCCACTTT. Protein sequence: CASSLRHLSPLHF.

The CDR3 DNA follows: TGTGCCAGCAGCCGGGGGGGAGGGGCAGATACGCAGTATTTT. Protein sequence: CASSRGGGADTQYF. This sequence joins TRBV7-6 and TRBJ2-3; 8 nucleotides align to TRBD2. Germline V gene sequence: CDR1 SGHVS, CDR2 FNYEAQ. The CDR3 is 14 residues long. J lost 4 bases, V lost 5 bases, and 5 bases had no gene match. The full variable domain, in which reference TRBV7-6 and TRBJ2-3 provide the parts outside the CDR3, is GAGVSQSPRYKVTKRGQDVALRCDPISGHVSLYWYRQALGQGPEFLTYFNYEAQQDKSGLPNDRFSAERPEGSISTLTIQRTEQRDSAMYRCASSRGGGADTQYFGPGTRLTVL.